This TCR beta chain was recorded in a study of monozygotic twins with cystic fibrosis. The CDR3 length is 13 residues. CDR1 and CDR2 (germline): SGHDT, YYEEEE. The germline V and J ends were trimmed by 4 bases and 4 bases, with 11 bases remaining between them. Clones were read by immunoSEQ multiplex PCR, and TCRdb kept only the in-frame ones, dropping some. The data show some 21,000 clones, with about 90% seen just once and more than 1.5% held by the top ten. The sequence was obtained from a girl aged 2 to 9 with cystic fibrosis. The rearrangement links TRBV5-6 to TRBJ2-5; D not resolved. The specimen sequenced was blood. CDR3 amino acids: CASSPTTRETQYF. In DNA form, the CDR3 reads TGTGCCAGCAGCCCTACAACTCGAGAGACCCAGTACTTC. The full variable domain, its missing parts supplied by reference TRBV5-6 and TRBJ2-5, is DAGVTQSPTHLIKTRGQQVTLRCSPKSGHDTVSWYQQALGQGPQFIFQYYEEEERQRGNFPDRFSGHQFPNYSSELNVNALLLGDSALYLCASSPTTRETQYFGPGTRLLVL.